The rows below give T cell receptor beta chains drawn from one sample of a study of cytomegalovirus exposure and HLA in healthy donors. Assay: immunoSEQ multiplex PCR; the TCRdb copy retains only in-frame clones and omits some. The sample yields more than 110,000 clones, roughly four fifths seen once. Sequencing was performed on PBMCs. These receptor sequences come from a middle-aged woman in good health and CMV-seronegative. The CDR3 runs from the conserved cysteine through the conserved F or W. A D gene is named only where the DNA matches it firmly. Only part of the rows carry a size: once, few, many, or a class if the clone is expanded.

clone_size d_call j_call v_call cdr3_aa cdr3_nt
. TRBD1 TRBJ2-3 TRBV5-1 CASSPGQGPDTQYF TGCGCCAGCAGCCCTGGACAGGGTCCAGATACGCAGTATTTT
once . TRBJ2-1 TRBV13 CASSLSVNEQFF TGTGCCAGCAGCCTCAGCGTCAATGAGCAGTTCTTC
. . TRBJ2-2 TRBV28 CASSLGGNTGELFF TGTGCCAGCAGCCTGGGGGGGAACACCGGGGAGCTGTTTTTT
. . TRBJ1-5 TRBV28 CASSPRYSNQPQHF TGTGCCAGCAGCCCCCGTTATAGCAATCAGCCCCAGCATTTT
. . TRBJ1-6 TRBV23-1 CASSHDLQANSPLHF TGCGCCAGCAGTCATGACCTTCAGGCTAATTCACCCCTCCACTTT
many . TRBJ1-5 TRBV11-1 CASSLSGEQPQHF TGTGCCAGCAGCTTGTCAGGGGAGCAGCCCCAGCATTTT
. . TRBJ1-2 TRBV27 CASSLSRDGGYTF TGTGCCAGCAGTTTGTCCAGGGATGGCGGCTACACCTTC
. . TRBJ1-2 TRBV7-3 CASSPTGSDLHGYTF TGTGCCAGCAGCCCCACGGGGTCCGACCTACATGGCTACACCTTC
. TRBD1 TRBJ1-4 TRBV2 CASRSGTGALAGEKLFF TGTGCCAGCAGGTCCGGGACAGGGGCCCTAGCCGGTGAAAAACTGTTTTTT
. TRBD1 TRBJ2-2 TRBV7-9 CASSPGWQGAPTGELFF TGTGCCAGCAGCCCTGGCTGGCAGGGGGCGCCCACCGGGGAGCTGTTTTTT
few . TRBJ2-2 TRBV27 CASSQTGELFF TGTGCCAGCAGTCAAACCGGGGAGCTGTTTTTT
. TRBD1 TRBJ2-5 TRBV7-7 CASSATGTGTMAQYF TGTGCTAGCAGCGCTACCGGGACAGGCACGATGGCCCAGTACTTC
. TRBD1 TRBJ2-6 TRBV18 CASSQDRAGANVLTF TGTGCCAGCTCGCAAGACAGGGCTGGGGCCAACGTCCTGACTTTC
. TRBD1 TRBJ1-2 TRBV27 CASSPSGTGLNGYTF TGTGCCAGCAGTCCCTCCGGGACAGGGCTGAATGGCTACACCTTC
. TRBD1 TRBJ1-1 TRBV18 CASSETGDTEAFF TGTGCCAGCTCAGAGACAGGGGACACTGAAGCTTTCTTT
. . TRBJ1-3 TRBV4-1 CASSQEQALSGNTIYF TGCGCCAGCAGCCAAGAACAGGCTCTCTCTGGAAACACCATATATTTT
. TRBD2 TRBJ2-1 TRBV6-4 CASNPGTSGGAAYNEQFF TGTGCCAGCAATCCCGGGACTAGCGGGGGGGCCGCCTACAATGAGCAGTTCTTC
once TRBD2 TRBJ2-1 TRBV5-4 CASSPRTSGGADEQFF TGTGCCAGCAGCCCCCGGACTAGCGGGGGGGCCGATGAGCAGTTCTTC
once . TRBJ2-1 TRBV25-1 CASSVDRGLVFF TGTGCCAGCAGTGTTGACCGGGGACTTGTGTTCTTC
. . TRBJ1-1 TRBV14 CASGLSSGRPGGSTEAFF TGTGCCAGCGGGCTTTCGAGCGGTCGGCCCGGCGGGAGTACTGAAGCTTTCTTT
. TRBD2 TRBJ2-3 TRBV27 CASSKRTSVGDRDTQYF TGTGCCAGCAGTAAAAGGACTAGTGTGGGAGATAGGGATACGCAGTATTTT
. . TRBJ2-2 TRBV27 CASSLTRRNTGELFF TGTGCCAGCAGTTTAACACGGAGGAACACCGGGGAGCTGTTTTTT
. . TRBJ1-1 TRBV13 CASSLGTAPTEAFF TGTGCCAGCAGCTTAGGGACTGCCCCCACTGAAGCTTTCTTT
. TRBD1 TRBJ2-5 TRBV7-6 CASSLGSYRGETQYF TGTGCCAGCAGCTTAGGATCGTACAGGGGCGAGACCCAGTACTTC
. TRBD1 TRBJ2-5 TRBV19 CASSTDRGNRETQYF TGTGCCAGTAGTACGGACAGGGGGAATAGGGAGACCCAGTACTTC
. TRBD2 TRBJ2-5 TRBV5-4 CASSLGLAGGMLDQYF TGTGCCAGCAGCCTCGGACTAGCGGGGGGAATGTTAGACCAGTACTTC
. TRBD1 TRBJ1-3 TRBV6-1 CASRPTGTAGNTIYF TGTGCCAGCAGGCCCACCGGGACAGCAGGAAACACCATATATTTT
. TRBD1 TRBJ1-2 TRBV7-2 CASSFGQGGWGYTF TGTGCCAGCAGCTTTGGGCAGGGGGGTTGGGGCTACACCTTC
. TRBD1 TRBJ1-1 TRBV28 CASSSPSGGLNTEAFF TGTGCCAGCAGCTCCCCGTCAGGGGGCCTGAACACTGAAGCTTTCTTT
. . TRBJ1-1 TRBV5-1 CASSLAGQLMNTEAFF TGCGCCAGCAGCCTGGCGGGACAACTAATGAACACTGAAGCTTTCTTT
. TRBD2 TRBJ2-1 TRBV7-3 CASSLSGGGNEQFF TGTGCCAGCAGCCTAAGCGGGGGGGGCAATGAGCAGTTCTTC
. TRBD1 TRBJ2-7 TRBV29-1 CSVSPWDRSYEQYF TGCAGCGTGAGTCCGTGGGACAGATCCTACGAGCAGTACTTC
. TRBD1 TRBJ1-2 TRBV27 CASSLLAGGSNYGYTF TGTGCCAGCAGTTTATTGGCAGGGGGCTCTAACTATGGCTACACCTTC
few TRBD1 TRBJ1-1 TRBV5-6 CASSLGRGLPVAFF TGTGCCAGCAGCTTGGGCAGGGGGCTACCGGTCGCTTTCTTT
few . TRBJ1-1 TRBV5-1 CASSLATANTEAFF TGCGCCAGCAGCTTGGCAACAGCGAACACTGAAGCTTTCTTT